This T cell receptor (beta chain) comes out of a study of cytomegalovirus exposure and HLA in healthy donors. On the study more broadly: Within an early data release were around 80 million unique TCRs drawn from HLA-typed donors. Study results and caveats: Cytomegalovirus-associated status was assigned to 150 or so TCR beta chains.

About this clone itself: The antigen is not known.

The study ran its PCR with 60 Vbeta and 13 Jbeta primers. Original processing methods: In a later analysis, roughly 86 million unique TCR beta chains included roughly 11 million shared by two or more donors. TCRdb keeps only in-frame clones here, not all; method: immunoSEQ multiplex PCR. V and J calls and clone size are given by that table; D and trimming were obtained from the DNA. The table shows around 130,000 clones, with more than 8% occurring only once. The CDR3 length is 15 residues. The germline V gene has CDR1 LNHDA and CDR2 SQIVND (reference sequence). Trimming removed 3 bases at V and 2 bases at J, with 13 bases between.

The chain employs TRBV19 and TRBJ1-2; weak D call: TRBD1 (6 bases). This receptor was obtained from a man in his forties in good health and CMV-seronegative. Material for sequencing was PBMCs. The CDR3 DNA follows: TGTGCCAGTAGTATCACGGGGACATTGAACTATGGCTACACCTTC. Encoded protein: CASSITGTLNYGYTF.